This T cell receptor (beta chain) emerged from a study of T cell repertoires in cytomegalovirus infection. TCRdb reprocessed the reads via MiXCR and lists one record per CDR3 protein. The sample lists about 180,000 distinct CDR3 sequences, about 18% occurring once. A few counts support this clonotype. The CDR3 length is 14 residues. Germline CDR1 MNHEY, CDR2 SMNVEV (reference sequence). Trimming left V 5 bases short and J 3 bases short, with 13 bases between. V and J are TRBV27 and TRBJ1-1; possibly TRBD1 for D (6 bases). The material sequenced was CD8+ T cells from PBMCs. This TCR derives from a human donor in good health (CMV status not recorded). Some clones in this sample may be carry-over from other donors' samples. The CDR3 bases are TGTGCCAGCAGTCCGGGACAACGGGACACTGAAGCTTTCTTT. Protein sequence: CASSPGQRDTEAFF.